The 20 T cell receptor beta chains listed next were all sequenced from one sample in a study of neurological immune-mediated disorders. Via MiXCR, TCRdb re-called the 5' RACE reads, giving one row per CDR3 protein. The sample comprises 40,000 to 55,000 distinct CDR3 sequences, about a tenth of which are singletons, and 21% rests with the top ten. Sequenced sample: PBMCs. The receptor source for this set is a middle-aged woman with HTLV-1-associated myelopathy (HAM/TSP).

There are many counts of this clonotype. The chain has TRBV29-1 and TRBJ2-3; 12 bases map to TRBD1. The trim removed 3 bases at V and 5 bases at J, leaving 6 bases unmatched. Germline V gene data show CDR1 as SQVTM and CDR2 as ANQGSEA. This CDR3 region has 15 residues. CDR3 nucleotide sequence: TGCAGCGTTGATGGGACAGGGGGCGCAGGAGATACGCAGTATTTT. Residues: CSVDGTGGAGDTQYF.

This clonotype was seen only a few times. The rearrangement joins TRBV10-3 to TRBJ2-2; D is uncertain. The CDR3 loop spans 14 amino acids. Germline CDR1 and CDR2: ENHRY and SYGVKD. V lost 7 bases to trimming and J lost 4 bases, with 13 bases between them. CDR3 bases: TGTGCCATCAAACCGAAGCCTGGCACCGGGGAGCTGTTTTTT. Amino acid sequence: CAIKPKPGTGELFF.

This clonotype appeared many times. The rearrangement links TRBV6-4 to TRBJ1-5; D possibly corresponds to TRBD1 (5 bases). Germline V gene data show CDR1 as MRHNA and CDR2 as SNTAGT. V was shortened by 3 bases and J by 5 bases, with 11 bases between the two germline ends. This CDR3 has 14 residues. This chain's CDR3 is CASSEQGGDQPQHF. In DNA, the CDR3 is TGTGCCAGCAGTGAGCAGGGTGGGGATCAGCCCCAGCATTTT.

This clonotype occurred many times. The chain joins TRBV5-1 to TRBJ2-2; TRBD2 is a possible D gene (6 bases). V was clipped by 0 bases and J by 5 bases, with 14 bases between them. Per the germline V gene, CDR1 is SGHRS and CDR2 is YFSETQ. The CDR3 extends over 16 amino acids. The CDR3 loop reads CASSLGLGDLTGELFF. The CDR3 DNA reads TGCGCCAGCAGCTTGGGACTGGGGGACTTGACCGGGGAGCTGTTTTTT.

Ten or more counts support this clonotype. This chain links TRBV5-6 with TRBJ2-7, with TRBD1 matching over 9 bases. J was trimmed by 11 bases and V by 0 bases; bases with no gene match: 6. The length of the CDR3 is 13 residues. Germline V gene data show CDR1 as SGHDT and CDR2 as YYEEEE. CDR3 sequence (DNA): TGTGCCAGCAGCTTGGTACAGGGGGCTATAGAGTACTTC. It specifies CASSLVQGAIEYF.

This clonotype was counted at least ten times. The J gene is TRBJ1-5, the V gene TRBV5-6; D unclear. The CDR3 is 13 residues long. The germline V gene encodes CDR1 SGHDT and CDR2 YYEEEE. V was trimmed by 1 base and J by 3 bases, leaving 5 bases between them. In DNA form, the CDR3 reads TGTGCCAGCAGCTTGAGGGCCAATCAGCCCCAGCATTTT. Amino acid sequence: CASSLRANQPQHF.

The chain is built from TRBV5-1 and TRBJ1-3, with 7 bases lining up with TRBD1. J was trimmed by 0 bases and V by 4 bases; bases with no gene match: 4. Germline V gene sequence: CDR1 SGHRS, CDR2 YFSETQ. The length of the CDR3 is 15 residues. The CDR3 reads CASSPGTDSGNTIYF. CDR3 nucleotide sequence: TGCGCCAGCAGCCCCGGGACAGACTCTGGAAACACCATATATTTT. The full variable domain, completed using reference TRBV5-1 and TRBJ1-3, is KAGVTQTPRYLIKTRGQQVTLSCSPISGHRSVSWYQQTPGQGLQFLFEYFSETQRNKGNFPGRFSGRQFSNSRSEMNVSTLELGDSALYLCASSPGTDSGNTIYFGEGSWLTVV.

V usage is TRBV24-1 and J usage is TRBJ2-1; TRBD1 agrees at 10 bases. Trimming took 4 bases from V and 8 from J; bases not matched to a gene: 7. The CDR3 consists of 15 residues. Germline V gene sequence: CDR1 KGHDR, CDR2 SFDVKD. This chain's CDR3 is CATSDRGQGRDEQFF. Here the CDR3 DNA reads TGTGCCACCAGTGACCGGGGACAGGGGAGGGATGAGCAGTTCTTC.

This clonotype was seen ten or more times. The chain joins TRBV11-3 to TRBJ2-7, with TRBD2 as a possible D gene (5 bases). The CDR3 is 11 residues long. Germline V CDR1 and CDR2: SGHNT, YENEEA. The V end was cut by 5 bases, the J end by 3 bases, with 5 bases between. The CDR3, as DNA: TGTGCCAGCAGCGAGGGCTACGAGCAGTACTTC. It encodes CASSEGYEQYF.

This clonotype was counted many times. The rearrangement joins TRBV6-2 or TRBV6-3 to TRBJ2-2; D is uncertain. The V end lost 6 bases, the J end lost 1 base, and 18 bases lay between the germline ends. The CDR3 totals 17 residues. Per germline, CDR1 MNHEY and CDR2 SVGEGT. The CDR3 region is CASRHPRLGMNTGELFF. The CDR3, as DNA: TGTGCCAGCAGACATCCCCGTCTGGGGATGAACACCGGGGAGCTGTTTTTT.

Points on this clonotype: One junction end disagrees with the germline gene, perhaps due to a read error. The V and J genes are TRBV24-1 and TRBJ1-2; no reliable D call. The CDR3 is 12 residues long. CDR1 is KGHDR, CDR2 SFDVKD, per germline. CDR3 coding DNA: TGTGCCACCAGTGATTTGGGGGATGGCTACAACTTC. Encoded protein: CATSDLGDGYNF.

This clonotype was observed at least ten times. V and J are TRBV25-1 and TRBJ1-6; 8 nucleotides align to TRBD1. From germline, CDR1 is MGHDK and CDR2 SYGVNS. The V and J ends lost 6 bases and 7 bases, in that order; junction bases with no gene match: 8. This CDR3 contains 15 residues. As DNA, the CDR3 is TGTGCCAGCAGCCTCCGACAGGGGCGAAATTCACCCCTCCACTTT. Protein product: CASSLRQGRNSPLHF.

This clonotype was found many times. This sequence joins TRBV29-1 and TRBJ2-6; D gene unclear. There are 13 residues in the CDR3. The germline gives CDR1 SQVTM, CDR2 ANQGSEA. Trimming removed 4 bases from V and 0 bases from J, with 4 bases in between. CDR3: CSVGSSGANVLTF. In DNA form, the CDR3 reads TGCAGCGTTGGCAGCTCTGGGGCCAACGTCCTGACTTTC. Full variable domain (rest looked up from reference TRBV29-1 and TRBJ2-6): SAVISQKPSRDICQRGTSLTIQCQVDSQVTMMFWYRQQPGQSLTLIATANQGSEATYESGFVIDKFPISRPNLTFSTLTVSNMSPEDSSIYLCSVGSSGANVLTFGAGSRLTVL.

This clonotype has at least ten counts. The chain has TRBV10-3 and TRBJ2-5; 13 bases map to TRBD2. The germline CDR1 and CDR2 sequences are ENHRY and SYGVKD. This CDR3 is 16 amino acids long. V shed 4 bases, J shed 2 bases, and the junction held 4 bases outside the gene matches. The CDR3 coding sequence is TGTGCCATCAGTGCAGGGACTAGCGGGGCTCAAGAGACCCAGTACTTC. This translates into CAISAGTSGAQETQYF.

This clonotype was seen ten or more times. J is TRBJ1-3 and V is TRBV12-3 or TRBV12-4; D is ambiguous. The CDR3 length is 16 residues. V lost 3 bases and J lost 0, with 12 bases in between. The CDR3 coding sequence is TGTGCCAGCAGTTTGATGATCCTACACTCTGGAAACACCATATATTTT. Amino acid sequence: CASSLMILHSGNTIYF.

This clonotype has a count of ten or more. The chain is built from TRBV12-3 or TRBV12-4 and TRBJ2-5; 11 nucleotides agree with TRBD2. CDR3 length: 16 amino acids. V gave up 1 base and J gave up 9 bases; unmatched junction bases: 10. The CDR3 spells CASSLGRLAGLEAQYF. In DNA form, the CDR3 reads TGTGCCAGCAGTTTAGGGAGACTAGCGGGGCTAGAAGCCCAGTACTTC.

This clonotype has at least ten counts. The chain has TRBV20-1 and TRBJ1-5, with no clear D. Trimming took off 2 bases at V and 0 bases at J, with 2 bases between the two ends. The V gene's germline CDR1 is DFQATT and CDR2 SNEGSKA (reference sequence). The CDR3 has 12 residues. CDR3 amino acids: CSARTSNQPQHF. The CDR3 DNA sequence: TGCAGTGCTAGAACTAGCAATCAGCCCCAGCATTTT.

The CDR3 nucleotides read TGCGCCAGCAGCCAAGGTACTAGCGGGGGCCTATACAATGAGCAGTTCTTC. Its translation: CASSQGTSGGLYNEQFF. This chain links TRBV5-1 with TRBJ2-1, with 11 bases lining up with TRBD2. Unmatched junction bases numbered 10, after V lost 4 bases and J lost 4 bases. The length of the CDR3 is 17 residues. Looked up from germline, CDR1 is SGHRS and CDR2 is YFSETQ.

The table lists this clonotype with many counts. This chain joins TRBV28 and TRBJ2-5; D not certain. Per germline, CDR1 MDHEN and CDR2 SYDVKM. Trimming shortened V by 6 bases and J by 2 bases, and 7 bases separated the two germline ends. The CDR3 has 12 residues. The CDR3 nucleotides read TGTGCCAGCAGGACATATCAAGAGACCCAGTACTTC. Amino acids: CASRTYQETQYF.

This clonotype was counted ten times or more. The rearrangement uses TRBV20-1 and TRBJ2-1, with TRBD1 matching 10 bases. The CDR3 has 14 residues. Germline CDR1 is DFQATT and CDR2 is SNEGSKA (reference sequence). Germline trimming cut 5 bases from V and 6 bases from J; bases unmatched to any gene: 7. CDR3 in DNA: TGCAGTGCTCGCCGGGACAGGGGCCCCAATGAGCAGTTCTTC. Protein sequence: CSARRDRGPNEQFF.